What follows are 12 T cell receptor beta chains derived from one specimen sequenced in a study of blood T cell repertoires in COVID-19. Measured with immunoSEQ multiplex PCR; TCRdb has only the in-frame clones, and not every one. The repertoire holds approximately 320,000 clones, roughly 85% seen once, with approximately 7.6% in the top ten. Material: peripheral blood. These receptors originate from a human donor in a cohort sampled during active COVID-19.

The CDR3 DNA reads as TGTGCCAGCAGCTTCACCAGGGGCCCGAATAATTCACCCCTCCACTTT. Translated, it gives CASSFTRGPNNSPLHF. The chain is built from TRBV7-9 and TRBJ1-6; maybe TRBD1 (6 bases). This CDR3 spans 16 amino acids. V was clipped by 3 bases and J by 5 bases, with 14 bases between them. Germline CDR1 SEHNR, CDR2 FQNEAQ (reference sequence).

The V and J genes are TRBV5-1 and TRBJ2-7; 8 positions match TRBD1. The V gene's germline CDR1 is SGHRS and CDR2 YFSETQ. The CDR3 has 16 residues. V was pared by 4 bases and J by 4 bases, with 13 bases of the junction left unmatched. CDR3 in amino acids: CASSPGWTGKSYEQYF. CDR3 nucleotide sequence: TGCGCCAGCAGCCCTGGATGGACAGGGAAGTCTTACGAGCAGTACTTC.

The V gene is TRBV27, the J gene TRBJ1-6; maybe TRBD1 (5 bases). CDR1 is MNHEY, CDR2 SMNVEV, per germline (reference sequence). Trimming pared 3 bases from V and 6 bases from J, leaving 12 bases between. The CDR3 is 15 residues long. The DNA of the CDR3 is TGTGCCAGCAGTTTTCGGGCAGGGATTAATTCACCCCTCCACTTT. Its translation is CASSFRAGINSPLHF.

This clone was picked up many times. CDR3 in amino acids: CAWNGLAGQQGGELFF. CDR3 in DNA: TGTGCCTGGAACGGACTAGCGGGGCAACAGGGCGGGGAGCTGTTTTTT. This chain joins TRBV30 and TRBJ2-2, with TRBD2 identical over 12 bases. V lost 4 bases and J lost 7; bases outside the gene matches: 10. CDR1 is GTSNPN and CDR2 is SVGIG in the germline V gene (reference sequence). The CDR3 length is 16 residues.

This chain uses TRBV10-3 with TRBJ1-3, with D possibly being TRBD1 (5 bases). Germline V CDR1 and CDR2: ENHRY, SYGVKD. This CDR3 has 15 amino acids. Trimming removed 4 bases from V and 1 base from J, with 11 bases in between. The CDR3 region has the DNA TGTGCCATCAGTGGGCGACAGAATTCTGGAAACACCATATATTTT. It translates to CAISGRQNSGNTIYF.

The chain couples TRBV5-1 to TRBJ1-1, with a weak D call TRBD1 (6 bases). V was clipped by 0 bases and J by 4 bases, with 13 bases between them. CDR1 SGHRS and CDR2 YFSETQ come from the germline V gene. The CDR3 has 15 residues. CDR3 DNA: TGCGCCAGCAGCTTGGAAACAGGGAAGGGCACTGAAGCTTTCTTT. As protein: CASSLETGKGTEAFF.

V gene TRBV5-4 combines with J gene TRBJ1-3; no reliable D call. Trimming stripped 3 bases from V and 4 bases from J, with 5 bases between. This CDR3 comprises 12 residues. Germline CDR1 and CDR2: SGHNT and YYREEE (reference sequence). The CDR3 region has the DNA TGTGCCAGCAGCTCACAGGGAAACACCATATATTTT. Translating it yields CASSSQGNTIYF.

This clone occurred once. The genes are TRBV19 and TRBJ2-1, with 12 bases aligning to TRBD2. The CDR3 consists of 16 residues. V lost 3 bases to trimming and J lost 7 bases; unmatched junction nucleotides: 7. The germline V gene has CDR1 LNHDA and CDR2 SQIVND (reference sequence). In nucleotides, the CDR3 is TGTGCCAGTAGTATTCTTCAAACTAGCGGGGGGAATGAGCAGTTCTTC. Translating it yields CASSILQTSGGNEQFF.

The chain is built from TRBV7-2 and TRBJ1-3, with TRBD1 identical over 11 bases. V shed 5 bases and J 3 bases; nucleotides not matched to a gene: 6. The CDR3 contains 16 residues. The germline gives CDR1 SGHTA, CDR2 FQGNSA. The CDR3 reads CASSQRTGGGGNTIYF. For the CDR3, the DNA is TGTGCCAGCAGCCAAAGGACAGGGGGCGGTGGAAACACCATATATTTT.

The V call is TRBV10-3, the J call TRBJ1-6, with 8 bases aligning to TRBD1. CDR1 and CDR2 (germline): ENHRY, SYGVKD. Trimming cost V 6 bases and J 10 bases; bases outside gene matches: 20. The CDR3 totals 18 residues. The CDR3 nucleotides are TGTGCCATCAGATCAAACGTCCAGGGGGCGCGAGGAGAGTCACCCCTCCACTTT. As protein: CAIRSNVQGARGESPLHF.

The chain is built from TRBV7-2 and TRBJ2-1, with 7 bases identical to TRBD1. In germline, CDR1 is SGHTA, CDR2 FQGNSA. V gave up 4 bases and J gave up 0 bases; unmatched junction bases: 6. The CDR3 length is 16 residues. As DNA, the CDR3 is TGTGCCAGCAGCTCAAGGACAGGCCGCTCCTACAATGAGCAGTTCTTC. Protein: CASSSRTGRSYNEQFF.

Here the CDR3 reads CASSGWTGEGADTQYF. CDR3 DNA: TGCGCCAGCAGCGGCTGGACAGGGGAGGGAGCAGATACGCAGTATTTT. The V call is TRBV5-1, the J call TRBJ2-3, with TRBD1 matching 9 bases. CDR3 length: 16 amino acids. V lost 4 bases to trimming and J lost 4 bases; unmatched junction nucleotides: 10. From germline, CDR1 is SGHRS and CDR2 YFSETQ.